The next 24 T cell receptor beta chains were all read from a single sample in a study of OX40 agonist ivuxolimab in advanced cancers. Here immunoSEQ multiplex PCR was the method, and the copy in TCRdb shows in-frame clones only, minus some. Here the sample spans approximately 60,000 clones, around 81% being singletons. The starting material was CD4+ or CD8+ T cells sorted from blood, obtained in a trial of the OX40 agonist ivuxolimab. These receptor sequences come from an adult with an advanced solid tumor such as melanoma, head and neck, liver or kidney cancer.

V usage is TRBV5-1 and J usage is TRBJ1-5, with 7 bases aligning to TRBD1. V lost 5 bases and J lost 5; bases outside the gene matches: 4. From germline, CDR1 is SGHRS and CDR2 YFSETQ. CDR3 length: 13 amino acids. The CDR3 coding sequence is TGCGCCAGCAGTATGCAGGGGGATCAGCCCCAGCATTTT. Translation: CASSMQGDQPQHF.

The chain employs TRBV28 and TRBJ1-1, with TRBD1 matching over 7 bases. J lost 4 bases, V lost 10 bases, and 15 bases had no gene match. Germline assignment: CDR1 MDHEN and CDR2 SYDVKM. There are 15 residues in the CDR3. The DNA of the CDR3 is TGTGCCATCGGACCGCACAGGGGAATCGTCACTGAAGCTTTCTTT. Protein: CAIGPHRGIVTEAFF. Combining the CDR3 with reference TRBV28 and TRBJ1-1 gives the whole variable domain DVKVTQSSRYLVKRTGEKVFLECVQDMDHENMFWYRQDPGLGLRLIYFSYDVKMKEKGDIPEGYSVSREKKERFSLILESASTNQTSMYLCAIGPHRGIVTEAFFGQGTRLTVV.

The chain joins TRBV19 to TRBJ1-3; D not resolved. The V gene's germline CDR1 is LNHDA and CDR2 SQIVND (reference sequence). V lost 0 bases and J lost 0, with 9 bases in between. The CDR3 length is 16 residues. The CDR3 region has the DNA TGTGCCAGTAGTATAGAGCCCTCGGGCTCTGGAAACACCATATATTTT. Its translation is CASSIEPSGSGNTIYF.

This clone was seen just once. The chain carries TRBV5-8 and TRBJ1-5; D not resolved. Germline V lookup: CDR1 SGHTS, CDR2 YDEGEE. The CDR3 is 17 amino acids. Trimming removed 3 bases at V and 1 base at J, with 17 bases between. The CDR3 region has the DNA TGTGCCAGCAGCTGGGAACCCCAAGTAGGAAGCAATCAGCCCCAGCATTTT. Amino acid sequence: CASSWEPQVGSNQPQHF.

This clone occurred a few times. The chain combines TRBV29-1 with TRBJ2-7, with D perhaps assigned TRBD1 or TRBD2 (5 bases each). This CDR3 spans 13 amino acids. Germline CDR1 and CDR2: SQVTM and ANQGSEA. The ends were cut back, 7 bases at V and 5 bases at J, with 18 bases in the middle. The CDR3 DNA sequence: TGCAGCGCAGCGGACACCCCAGGGAACGAGCAGTACTTC. Protein: CSAADTPGNEQYF.

The chain recombines TRBV4-1 with TRBJ1-5; perhaps TRBD1 as D (5 bases). Looked up from germline, CDR1 is MGHRA and CDR2 is YSYEKL. The V and J ends lost 3 bases and 0 bases respectively, with 15 bases between them. The length of the CDR3 is 17 residues. Here the CDR3 DNA reads TGCGCCAGCAGCCAGGATGGGACGGAGGATAGCAATCAGCCCCAGCATTTT. The encoded protein is CASSQDGTEDSNQPQHF.

The chain combines TRBV9 with TRBJ1-3, with a weak D call TRBD1 (5 bases). There are 16 residues in the CDR3. The germline CDR1 and CDR2 sequences are SGDLS and YYNGEE. The V gene lost 3 bases and the J gene lost 0 bases, with 13 bases spanning the gap. Here the CDR3 DNA reads TGTGCCAGCAGCGATACAGGCCGAATCTCTGGAAACACCATATATTTT. Its protein is CASSDTGRISGNTIYF. Full variable domain (rest looked up from reference TRBV9 and TRBJ1-3): DSGVTQTPKHLITATGQRVTLRCSPRSGDLSVYWYQQSLDQGLQFLIQYYNGEERAKGNILERFSAQQFPDLHSELNLSSLELGDSALYFCASSDTGRISGNTIYFGEGSWLTVV.

This clone showed up just once. This sequence joins TRBV11-2 and TRBJ2-7; D may be TRBD1 (6 bases). The CDR3 extends over 14 amino acids. Trimming stripped 0 bases from V and 5 bases from J, with 11 bases between. The germline gives CDR1 SGHAT, CDR2 FQNNGV. The CDR3 nucleotides read TGTGCCAGCAGCTTAGAGGGGGCGCGGGACGAGCAGTACTTC. Amino acid sequence: CASSLEGARDEQYF. Full variable domain (remainder filled in from reference TRBV11-2 and TRBJ2-7): EAGVAQSPRYKIIEKRQSVAFWCNPISGHATLYWYQQILGQGPKLLIQFQNNGVVDDSQLPKDRFSAERLKGVDSTLKIQPAKLEDSAVYLCASSLEGARDEQYFGPGTRLTVT.

This sequence joins TRBV29-1 and TRBJ1-1; 10 bases map to TRBD1. The germline gives CDR1 SQVTM, CDR2 ANQGSEA. The CDR3 sequence is 15 residues long. J lost 4 bases, V lost 5 bases, and 10 bases had no gene match. The CDR3 DNA follows: TGCAGCGTTTCCGGGACAGGGGCCTGGGGCACTGAAGCTTTCTTT. Encoded protein: CSVSGTGAWGTEAFF.

J is TRBJ1-2 and V is TRBV4-1, with 8 positions matching TRBD1. From germline, CDR1 is MGHRA and CDR2 YSYEKL. The CDR3 extends over 16 amino acids. V gave up 0 bases and J gave up 5 bases; unmatched junction bases: 8. The CDR3 sequence: CASSQDGGQGVYGYTF. The CDR3 bases are TGCGCCAGCAGCCAAGATGGCGGACAGGGAGTGTATGGCTACACCTTC.

The chain couples TRBV7-8 to TRBJ2-7; 11 bases are a match to TRBD2. V gave up 6 bases and J gave up 1 base; unmatched junction bases: 14. CDR3 length equals 18 residues. Germline V lookup: CDR1 SGHVS, CDR2 FQNEAQ. CDR3 sequence reads: CASSYLAGGWTTSYEQYF. The DNA for the CDR3 is TGTGCCAGCAGTTACCTAGCGGGGGGCTGGACTACTTCCTACGAGCAGTACTTC.

Turning to this clone: This sample includes further DNA sequences coding for the same CDR3. The chain links TRBV5-1 to TRBJ2-7; either TRBD1 or TRBD2 may supply D (6 bases each). The CDR3 has 14 amino acids. The V end was cut by 0 bases, the J end by 3 bases, with 10 bases between. Germline lookup yields CDR1 SGHRS and CDR2 YFSETQ. CDR3 coding DNA: TGCGCCAGCAGCTTGGGAGGGGGGCGCTACGAGCAGTACTTC. As protein: CASSLGGGRYEQYF. Full variable domain (missing parts from reference TRBV5-1 and TRBJ2-7): KAGVTQTPRYLIKTRGQQVTLSCSPISGHRSVSWYQQTPGQGLQFLFEYFSETQRNKGNFPGRFSGRQFSNSRSEMNVSTLELGDSALYLCASSLGGGRYEQYFGPGTRLTVT.

The chain is built from TRBV19 and TRBJ2-5; D might be TRBD2 (7 bases). In germline, CDR1 is LNHDA, CDR2 SQIVND (reference sequence). The CDR3 has 14 amino acids. Trimming took 7 bases from V and 4 from J, leaving 16 bases between them. The CDR3 DNA sequence: TGTGCCAGTAACCCTCGGGGGGCGGGAGAGACCCAGTACTTC. Translated: CASNPRGAGETQYF.

Concerning this clone: Different DNA sequences within this sample yield the same CDR3. The V call is TRBV7-9, the J call TRBJ2-7, with D unclear. The CDR3 contains 11 residues. CDR1 SEHNR and CDR2 FQNEAQ come from the germline V gene (reference sequence). The V gene lost 5 bases and the J gene lost 3 bases, with 5 bases spanning the gap. For the CDR3, the DNA is TGTGCCAGCAGCCCACTCTACGAGCAGTACTTC. Translation gives CASSPLYEQYF.

This chain joins TRBV9 and TRBJ2-5, with TRBD2 as a possible D gene (7 bases). Per the germline V gene, CDR1 is SGDLS and CDR2 is YYNGEE. The V gene lost 3 bases and the J gene lost 5 bases, with 11 bases spanning the gap. This CDR3 region has 13 residues. The chain's CDR3 is CASSGGGGETQYF. In DNA form, the CDR3 reads TGTGCCAGCAGCGGCGGGGGCGGGGAGACCCAGTACTTC.

This clone was recorded once. One end of the junction varies from germline; a read error may be responsible. The chain has TRBV29-1 and TRBJ1-4, with D tentatively TRBD1 (6 bases). Germline CDR1 reads SQVTM; CDR2 reads ANQGSEA. There are 15 residues in the CDR3. The CDR3 here is CRVSGHGGAGEKLFF. The CDR3 DNA follows: TGCCGCGTATCCGGACACGGGGGGGCGGGGGAAAAACTGTTTTTT.

This clone has only a few counts. The chain couples TRBV7-2 to TRBJ1-6, with D unresolved. V was pared by 5 bases and J by 13 bases, with 12 bases between. This CDR3 spans 12 amino acids. The germline V gene has CDR1 SGHTA and CDR2 FQGNSA. The CDR3 loop is CASSTRVSPLHF. The CDR3 nucleotides read TGTGCCAGCAGCACCCGAGTATCTCCCCTCCACTTT.

This clone was counted between two and nine times. V usage is TRBV7-9 and J usage is TRBJ1-5; D is unclear. This CDR3 comprises 12 residues. The V gene's germline CDR1 is SEHNR and CDR2 FQNEAQ (reference sequence). V was cut by 7 bases and J by 7 bases, with 11 bases left in between. CDR3 region: CASTPGNQPQHF. CDR3 nucleotides: TGTGCCAGCACCCCGGGAAACCAGCCCCAGCATTTT.

The chain combines TRBV9 with TRBJ2-5; D perhaps matches TRBD2 (5 bases). CDR1 is SGDLS, CDR2 YYNGEE, per germline. This CDR3 has 13 amino acids. Trimming stripped 0 bases from V and 5 bases from J, with 8 bases between. The CDR3: CASSVAGKETQYF. DNA for the CDR3: TGTGCCAGCAGCGTAGCCGGGAAGGAGACCCAGTACTTC.

The chain links TRBV5-1 to TRBJ1-2; 12 nucleotides line up with TRBD1. The V gene's germline CDR1 is SGHRS and CDR2 YFSETQ. The V and J ends lost 5 bases and 4 bases, in that order; junction bases with no gene match: 9. The CDR3 contains 16 residues. The chain's CDR3 is CASRPGQGASTYGYTF. CDR3 bases: TGCGCCAGCAGACCGGGACAGGGGGCGAGTACCTATGGCTACACCTTC.

V gene TRBV7-6 combines with J gene TRBJ2-6; D gene uncertain. From germline, CDR1 is SGHVS and CDR2 FNYEAQ. The CDR3 has 16 amino acids. V lost 5 bases and J 0 bases, leaving 11 bases between the germline ends. CDR3 loop: CASSLGRSSGANVLTF. DNA of the CDR3: TGTGCCAGCAGCCTAGGACGGTCCTCTGGGGCCAACGTCCTGACTTTC. The full variable domain, completed using reference TRBV7-6 and TRBJ2-6, is GAGVSQSPRYKVTKRGQDVALRCDPISGHVSLYWYRQALGQGPEFLTYFNYEAQQDKSGLPNDRFSAERPEGSISTLTIQRTEQRDSAMYRCASSLGRSSGANVLTFGAGSRLTVL.

The V call is TRBV5-6, the J call TRBJ1-3, with D unresolved. CDR1 is SGHDT and CDR2 is YYEEEE in the germline V gene. The CDR3 is 14 residues long. The germline V and J ends were trimmed by 4 bases and 4 bases, with 12 bases remaining between them. CDR3 amino acids: CASSVPGGGNTIYF. In nucleotides, the CDR3 is TGTGCCAGCAGCGTACCAGGAGGGGGAAACACCATATATTTT.

J is TRBJ1-5 and V is TRBV15, with 9 bases identical to TRBD1. The V and J ends lost 4 bases and 6 bases, in that order; junction bases with no gene match: 4. CDR1 is LNHNV and CDR2 is YYDKDF in the germline V gene (reference sequence). CDR3 length: 14 amino acids. CDR3 amino acids: CATSMRQGGQPQHF. The DNA of the CDR3 is TGTGCCACCAGCATGAGACAGGGGGGTCAGCCCCAGCATTTT.

This rearrangement joins TRBV6-5 to TRBJ1-1; no firm D call. V lost 5 bases to trimming and J lost 0 bases, with 7 bases between them. The CDR3 is made up of 13 amino acids. The germline CDR1 and CDR2 sequences are MNHEY and SVGAGI. The CDR3 region is CASSLQLNTEAFF. CDR3 nucleotides: TGTGCCAGCAGTCTCCAGCTGAACACTGAAGCTTTCTTT.